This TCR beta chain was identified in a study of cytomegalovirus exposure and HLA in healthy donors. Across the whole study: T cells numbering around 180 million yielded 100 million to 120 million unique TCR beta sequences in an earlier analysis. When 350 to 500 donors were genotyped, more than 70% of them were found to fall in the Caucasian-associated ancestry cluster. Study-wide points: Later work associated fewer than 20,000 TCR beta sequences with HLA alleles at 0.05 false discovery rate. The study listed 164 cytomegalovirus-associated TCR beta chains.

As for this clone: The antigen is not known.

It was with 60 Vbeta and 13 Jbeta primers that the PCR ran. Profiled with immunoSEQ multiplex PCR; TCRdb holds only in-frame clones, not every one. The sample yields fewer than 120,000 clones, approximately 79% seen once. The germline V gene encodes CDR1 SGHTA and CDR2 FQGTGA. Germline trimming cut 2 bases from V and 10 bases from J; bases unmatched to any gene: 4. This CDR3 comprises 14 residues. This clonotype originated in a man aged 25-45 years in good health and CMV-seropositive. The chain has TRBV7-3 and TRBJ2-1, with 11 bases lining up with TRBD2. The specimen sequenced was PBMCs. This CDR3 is CASSLGVAGGEQFF. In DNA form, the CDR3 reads TGTGCCAGCAGCTTAGGGGTAGCGGGGGGGGAGCAGTTCTTC.